This T cell receptor (beta chain) is from a study of T-cell reconstitution after alpha-beta-depleted transplantation in children (dated by TCRdb to the mid-2010s). Regarding the research as a whole: Using TCR repertoire profiling, the study followed T-cell immune reconstitution in a quantitative way in children after TCRalphabeta/CD19-depleted allogeneic hematopoietic cell transplantation. Here is what the overall study found, with its caveats: Hyperexpanded clone frequencies declined over subsequent months; after one year, T-cell counts and TCRbeta diversity were mostly attributed to newly produced T cells. About two months after transplant, the apparently early recovery of alphabetaT-cell counts reportedly depended on just several hundred clones that had expanded rapidly and came from non-depleted graft cells. In some patients, the high TCRbeta diversity seen at day 60 was put down to recipient T cells and intrathymic progenitors that had survived conditioning.

Clipping removes 6 bases from V and 1 base from J, with 7 as the unmatched junction base count. From the cysteine through the phenylalanine, the CDR3 covers 15 amino acids. Only the CDR3 DNA stays, 45 bases, in frame from base 1. What the treatment or condition label conveys for this sample: allogeneic hematopoietic cell transplantation with graft depleted of TCRalphabeta T cells and CD19 B cells. Transplant recipients were children who received TCRalphabeta/CD19-depleted allogeneic hematopoietic cell grafts. This clonotype came up a few times. The antigen this receptor binds is unknown. No much larger clone exists at a distance of one base, and base qualities are not known. Receptor libraries were prepared by PCR. Data came from an Illumina HiSeq 2500. TCR libraries were prepared with molecular barcoding, using unique molecular identifiers to normalize TCRbeta repertoire quantification. TCRdb trimmed the raw reads at Q25, called clones with MiXCR and kept productive beta chains. All rows with the same CDR3 protein become a single entry with the most common DNA and genes. Across this sample there are hundreds of thousands of distinct CDR3 sequences, with approximately 8% seen only once. The top ten hold approximately 34% of the sample.

The chain couples TRBV12-3 or TRBV12-4 to TRBJ1-1; 8 junctional bases match TRBD1. This receptor was identified in a male patient between 2 and 15 years old who had a stem cell transplant for acute myeloid leukemia, so the T cells may come from the graft donor. Sequencing was performed on PBMCs, mostly from graft donor cells, taken 360 days after TCRalphabeta/CD19-depleted stem cell transplant. In nucleotide form, the sequence is TGTGCCAGCAGGCCGCGGACAGGGCAGAACACTGAAGCTTTCTTT. This sequence encodes CASRPRTGQNTEAFF.